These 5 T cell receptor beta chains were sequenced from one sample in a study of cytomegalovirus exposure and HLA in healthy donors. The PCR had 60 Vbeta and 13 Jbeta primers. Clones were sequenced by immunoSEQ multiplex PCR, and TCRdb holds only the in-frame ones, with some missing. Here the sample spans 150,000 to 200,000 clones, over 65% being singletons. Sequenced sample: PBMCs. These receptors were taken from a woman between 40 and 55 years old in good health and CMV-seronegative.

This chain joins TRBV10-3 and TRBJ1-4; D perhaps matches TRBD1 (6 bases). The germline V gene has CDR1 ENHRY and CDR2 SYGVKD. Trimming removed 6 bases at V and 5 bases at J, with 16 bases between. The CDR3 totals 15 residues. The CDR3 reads CAISATGQGNEKLFF. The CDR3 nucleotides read TGTGCCATCAGCGCAACGGGGCAGGGGAATGAAAAACTGTTTTTT.

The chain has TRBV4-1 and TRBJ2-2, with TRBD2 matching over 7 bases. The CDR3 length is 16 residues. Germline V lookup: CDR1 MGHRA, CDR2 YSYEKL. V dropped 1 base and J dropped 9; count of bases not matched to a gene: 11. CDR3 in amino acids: CASSQASSGSRRELFF. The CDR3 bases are TGCGCCAGCAGCCAAGCATCTAGCGGCTCGAGGAGGGAGCTGTTTTTT.

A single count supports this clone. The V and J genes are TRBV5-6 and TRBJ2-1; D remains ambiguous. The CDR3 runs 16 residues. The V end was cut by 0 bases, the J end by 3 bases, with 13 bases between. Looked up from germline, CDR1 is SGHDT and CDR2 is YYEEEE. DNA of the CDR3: TGTGCCAGCAGCTTGGCCATCGGCGGCCTCTACAATGAGCAGTTCTTC. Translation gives CASSLAIGGLYNEQFF. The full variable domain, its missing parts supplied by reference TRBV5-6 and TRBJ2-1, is DAGVTQSPTHLIKTRGQQVTLRCSPKSGHDTVSWYQQALGQGPQFIFQYYEEEERQRGNFPDRFSGHQFPNYSSELNVNALLLGDSALYLCASSLAIGGLYNEQFFGPGTRLTVL.

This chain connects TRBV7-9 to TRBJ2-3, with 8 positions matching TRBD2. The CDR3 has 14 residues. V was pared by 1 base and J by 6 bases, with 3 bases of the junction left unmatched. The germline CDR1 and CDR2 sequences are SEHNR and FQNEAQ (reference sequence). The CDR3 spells CASSLVSSGDTQYF. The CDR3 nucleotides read TGTGCCAGCAGCTTAGTCTCTAGCGGGGATACGCAGTATTTT. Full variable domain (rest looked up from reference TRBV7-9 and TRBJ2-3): DTGVSQNPRHKITKRGQNVTFRCDPISEHNRLYWYRQTLGQGPEFLTYFQNEAQLEKSRLLSDRFSAERPKGSFSTLEIQRTEQGDSAMYLCASSLVSSGDTQYFGPGTRLTVL.

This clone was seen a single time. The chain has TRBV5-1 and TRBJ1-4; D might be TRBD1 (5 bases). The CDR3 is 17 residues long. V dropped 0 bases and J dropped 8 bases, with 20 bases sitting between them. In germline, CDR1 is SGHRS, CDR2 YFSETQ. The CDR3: CASSLAAGPPMEEKLFF. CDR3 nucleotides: TGCGCCAGCAGCTTGGCGGCAGGGCCCCCGATGGAGGAAAAACTGTTTTTT.